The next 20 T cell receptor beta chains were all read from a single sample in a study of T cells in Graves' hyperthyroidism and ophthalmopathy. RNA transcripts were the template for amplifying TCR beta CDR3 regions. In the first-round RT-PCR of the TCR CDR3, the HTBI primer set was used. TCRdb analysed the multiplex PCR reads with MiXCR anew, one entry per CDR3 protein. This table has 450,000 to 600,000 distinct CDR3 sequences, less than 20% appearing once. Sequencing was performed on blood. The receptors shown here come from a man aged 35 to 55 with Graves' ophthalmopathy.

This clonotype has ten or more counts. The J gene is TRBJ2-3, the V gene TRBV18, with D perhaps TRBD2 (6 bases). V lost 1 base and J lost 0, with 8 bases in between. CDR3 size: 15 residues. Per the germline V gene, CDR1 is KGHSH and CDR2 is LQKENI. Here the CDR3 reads CASSPLRESTDTQYF. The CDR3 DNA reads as TGTGCCAGCTCACCACTCCGGGAGAGCACAGATACGCAGTATTTT.

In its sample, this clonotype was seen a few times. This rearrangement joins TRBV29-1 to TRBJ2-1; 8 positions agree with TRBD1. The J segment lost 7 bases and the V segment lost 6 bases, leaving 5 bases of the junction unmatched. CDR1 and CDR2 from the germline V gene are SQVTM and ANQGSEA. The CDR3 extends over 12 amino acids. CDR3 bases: TGCAGCGTAGCTCAGGGGGCGAATGAGCAGTTCTTC. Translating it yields CSVAQGANEQFF.

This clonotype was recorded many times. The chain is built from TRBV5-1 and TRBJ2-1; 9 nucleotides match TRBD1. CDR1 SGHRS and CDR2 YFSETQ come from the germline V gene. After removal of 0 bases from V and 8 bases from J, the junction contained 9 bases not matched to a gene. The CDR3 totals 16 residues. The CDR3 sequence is CASSLASGQGYDEQFF. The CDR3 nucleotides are TGCGCCAGCAGCTTGGCTAGTGGACAGGGGTACGATGAGCAGTTCTTC.

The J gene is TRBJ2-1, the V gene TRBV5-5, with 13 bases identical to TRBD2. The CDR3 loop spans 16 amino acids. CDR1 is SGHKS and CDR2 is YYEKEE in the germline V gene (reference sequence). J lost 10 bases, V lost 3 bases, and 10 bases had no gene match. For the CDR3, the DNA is TGTGCCAGCAGCTCCGCAACTAGCGGGGGGGCCAGGGAGCAGTTCTTC. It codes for CASSSATSGGAREQFF.

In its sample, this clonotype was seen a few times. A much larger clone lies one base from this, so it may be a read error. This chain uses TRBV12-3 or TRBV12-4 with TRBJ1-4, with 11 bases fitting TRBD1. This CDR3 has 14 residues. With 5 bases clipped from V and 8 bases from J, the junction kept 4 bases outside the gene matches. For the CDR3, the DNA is TGTGCCAGCAGTCCGGACAGGGGGCAGGAAAAACTGTTTTTT. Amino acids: CASSPDRGQEKLFF.

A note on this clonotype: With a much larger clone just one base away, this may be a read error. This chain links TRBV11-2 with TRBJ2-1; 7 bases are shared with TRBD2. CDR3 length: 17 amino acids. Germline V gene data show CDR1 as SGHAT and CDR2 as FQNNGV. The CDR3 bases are TGTGCCAGCAGCTTAGCCTACGGGGGGAGCTCCTGCAATGAGCAGTTCTTC. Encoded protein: CASSLAYGGSSCNEQFF.

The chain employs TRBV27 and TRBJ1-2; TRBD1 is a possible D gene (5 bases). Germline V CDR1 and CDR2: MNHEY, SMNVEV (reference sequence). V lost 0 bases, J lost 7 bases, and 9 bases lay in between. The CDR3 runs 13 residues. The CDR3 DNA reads TGTGCCAGCAGTTTATCGCGGGGCTCTGGCTACACCTTC. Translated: CASSLSRGSGYTF.

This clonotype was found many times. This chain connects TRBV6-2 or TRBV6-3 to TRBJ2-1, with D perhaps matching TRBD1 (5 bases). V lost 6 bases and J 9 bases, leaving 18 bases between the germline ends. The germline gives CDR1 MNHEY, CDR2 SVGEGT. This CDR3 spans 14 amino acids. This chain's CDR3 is CASRITGLGLEQFF. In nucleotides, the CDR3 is TGTGCCAGCAGAATTACCGGGCTGGGGCTTGAGCAGTTCTTC.

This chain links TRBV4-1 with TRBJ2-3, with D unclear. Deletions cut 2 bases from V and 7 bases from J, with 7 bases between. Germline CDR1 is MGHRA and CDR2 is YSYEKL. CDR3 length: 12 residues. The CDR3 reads CASSQPLHTQYF. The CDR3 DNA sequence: TGCGCCAGCAGCCAACCCCTGCATACGCAGTATTTT.

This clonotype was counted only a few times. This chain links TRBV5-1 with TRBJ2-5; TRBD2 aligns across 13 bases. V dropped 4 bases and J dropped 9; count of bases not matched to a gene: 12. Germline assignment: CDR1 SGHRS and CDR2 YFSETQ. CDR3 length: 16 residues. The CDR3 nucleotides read TGCGCCAGCAGCCTGGCCGGGACTAGCGGGATGGGGGCCCAGTACTTC. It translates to CASSLAGTSGMGAQYF. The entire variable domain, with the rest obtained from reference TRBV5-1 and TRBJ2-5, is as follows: KAGVTQTPRYLIKTRGQQVTLSCSPISGHRSVSWYQQTPGQGLQFLFEYFSETQRNKGNFPGRFSGRQFSNSRSEMNVSTLELGDSALYLCASSLAGTSGMGAQYFGPGTRLLVL.

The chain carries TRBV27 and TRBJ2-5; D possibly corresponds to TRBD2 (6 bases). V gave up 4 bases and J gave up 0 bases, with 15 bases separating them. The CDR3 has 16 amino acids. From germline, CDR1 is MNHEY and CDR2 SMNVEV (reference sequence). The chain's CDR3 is CASSYLSGGNQETQYF. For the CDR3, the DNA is TGTGCCAGCAGTTACCTTTCTGGGGGGAACCAAGAGACCCAGTACTTC.

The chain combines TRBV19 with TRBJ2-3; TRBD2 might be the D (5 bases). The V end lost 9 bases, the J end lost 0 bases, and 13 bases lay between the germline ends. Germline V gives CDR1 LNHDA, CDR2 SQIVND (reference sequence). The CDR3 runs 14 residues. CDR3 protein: CARGGGRSTDTQYF. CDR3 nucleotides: TGTGCCAGAGGCGGAGGTAGGAGCACAGATACGCAGTATTTT.

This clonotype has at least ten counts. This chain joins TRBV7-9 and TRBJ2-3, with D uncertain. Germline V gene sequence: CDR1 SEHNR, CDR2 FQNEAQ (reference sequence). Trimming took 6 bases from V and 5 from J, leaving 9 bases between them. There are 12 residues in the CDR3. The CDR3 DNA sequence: TGTGCCAGCAGTGATCTAGAAGATACGCAGTATTTT. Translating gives CASSDLEDTQYF.

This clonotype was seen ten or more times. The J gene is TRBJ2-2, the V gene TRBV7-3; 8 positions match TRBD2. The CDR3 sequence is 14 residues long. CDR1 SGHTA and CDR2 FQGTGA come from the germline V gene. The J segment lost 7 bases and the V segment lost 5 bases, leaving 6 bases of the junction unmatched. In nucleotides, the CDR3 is TGTGCCAGCAGCAGCGGGAGTAGGGGCGGGGAGCTGTTTTTT. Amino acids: CASSSGSRGGELFF.

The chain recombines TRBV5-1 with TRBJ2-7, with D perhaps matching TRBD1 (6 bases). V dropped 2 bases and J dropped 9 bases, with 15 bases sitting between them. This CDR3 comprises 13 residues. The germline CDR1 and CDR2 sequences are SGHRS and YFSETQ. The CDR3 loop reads CASSLGDRRLQYF. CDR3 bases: TGCGCCAGCAGCTTAGGCGACAGGAGATTGCAGTACTTC. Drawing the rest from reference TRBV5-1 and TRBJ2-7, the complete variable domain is KAGVTQTPRYLIKTRGQQVTLSCSPISGHRSVSWYQQTPGQGLQFLFEYFSETQRNKGNFPGRFSGRQFSNSRSEMNVSTLELGDSALYLCASSLGDRRLQYFGPGTRLTVT.

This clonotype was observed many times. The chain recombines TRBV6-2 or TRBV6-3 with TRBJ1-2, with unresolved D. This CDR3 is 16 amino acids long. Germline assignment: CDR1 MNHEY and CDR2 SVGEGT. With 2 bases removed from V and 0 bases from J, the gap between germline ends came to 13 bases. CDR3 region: CASSYGFRGTNYGYTF. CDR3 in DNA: TGTGCCAGCAGTTACGGCTTTCGCGGTACTAACTATGGCTACACCTTC.

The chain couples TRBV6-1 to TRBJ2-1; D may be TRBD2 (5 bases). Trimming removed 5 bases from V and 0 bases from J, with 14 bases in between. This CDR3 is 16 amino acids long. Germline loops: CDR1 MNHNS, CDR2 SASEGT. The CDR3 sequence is CASSPLGGYSYNEQFF. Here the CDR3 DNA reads TGTGCCAGCAGTCCCTTGGGCGGGTACTCCTACAATGAGCAGTTCTTC.

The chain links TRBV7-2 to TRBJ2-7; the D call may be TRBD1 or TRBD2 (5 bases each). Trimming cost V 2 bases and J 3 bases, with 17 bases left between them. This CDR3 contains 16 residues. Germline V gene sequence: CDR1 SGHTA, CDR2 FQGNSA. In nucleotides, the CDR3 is TGTGCCAGCAGCTTAAACGGGGCAGAGATTTACTACGAGCAGTACTTC. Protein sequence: CASSLNGAEIYYEQYF.

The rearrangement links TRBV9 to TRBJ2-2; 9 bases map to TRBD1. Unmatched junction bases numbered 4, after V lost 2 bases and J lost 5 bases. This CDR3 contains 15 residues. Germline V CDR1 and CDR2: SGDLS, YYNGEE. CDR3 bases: TGTGCCAGCAGCGTGGGACAGGGTCGAACCGGGGAGCTGTTTTTT. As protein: CASSVGQGRTGELFF. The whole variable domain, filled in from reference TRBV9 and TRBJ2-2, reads DSGVTQTPKHLITATGQRVTLRCSPRSGDLSVYWYQQSLDQGLQFLIQYYNGEERAKGNILERFSAQQFPDLHSELNLSSLELGDSALYFCASSVGQGRTGELFFGEGSRLTVL.

The CDR3 DNA is TGTGCCAGCAGTTTAATAAGGCCGGGAGGGTCCTCGAGCTCCTACAATGAGCAGTTCTTC. It translates to CASSLIRPGGSSSSYNEQFF. The chain couples TRBV27 to TRBJ2-1; 8 nucleotides line up with TRBD2. CDR3 length: 20 amino acids. Germline lookup yields CDR1 MNHEY and CDR2 SMNVEV (reference sequence). With V trimmed by 2 bases and J by 0 bases, 15 bases remained unmatched.